This passage covers 27 T cell receptor beta chains from one sample sequenced in a study of Graves' ophthalmopathy and Graves' hyperthyroidism. RNA transcripts served as template for amplifying TCR beta CDR3 sequences. Scientists carried out first-round RT-PCR using HTBI primers and then a second-round multiplex PCR. TCRdb reprocessed the multiplex PCR reads via MiXCR and lists one record per CDR3 protein. The sample lists approximately 380,000 distinct CDR3 sequences; around 21% were seen once. Sequenced sample: peripheral blood. The receptors stem from a woman between 18 and 29 years old with stable Graves' hyperthyroidism.

Of note for this clonotype: The missing conserved phenylalanine or tryptophan at the end of this CDR3 makes a read error likely. V and J are TRBV6-5 and TRBJ1-1; possibly TRBD1 for D (6 bases). The CDR3 covers 14 residues. V shed 0 bases and J shed 3 bases, with 8 bases lying between them. Germline lookup yields CDR1 MNHEY and CDR2 SVGAGI. CDR3: CASSYSAGDTEAFS. The CDR3 coding sequence is TGTGCCAGCAGTTACTCGGCAGGGGACACTGAAGCTTTCTCT.

Comment on this clonotype: One end of the junction does not line up with germline, which may come from a read error. V usage is TRBV2 and J usage is TRBJ1-1; 7 bases match TRBD1. Germline assignment: CDR1 SNHLY and CDR2 FYNNEI. This CDR3 contains 12 residues. The CDR3, as DNA: TGTGCCCGCAGGGGTACAGGGGCGTCAGCCTTCTTT. It codes for CARRGTGASAFF. Together with reference TRBV2 and TRBJ1-1, the CDR3 gives the full variable domain: EPEVTQTPSHQVTQMGQEVILRCVPISNHLYFYWYRQILGQKVEFLVSFYNNEISEKSEIFDDQFSVERPDGSNFTLKIRSTKLEDSAMYFCARRGTGASAFFGQGTRLTVV.

This clonotype has a count of ten or more. The V gene is TRBV28, the J gene TRBJ1-3; weak D call: TRBD1 (5 bases). The CDR3 runs to 16 residues. CDR1 is MDHEN, CDR2 SYDVKM, per germline. Trimming cost V 2 bases and J 0 bases, with 11 bases left between them. This CDR3 reads CASSLAGTSSGNTIYF. In nucleotides, the CDR3 is TGTGCCAGCAGTTTAGCAGGGACGAGCTCTGGAAACACCATATATTTT.

The chain joins TRBV4-1 to TRBJ2-2, with D possibly being TRBD2 (5 bases). V lost 0 bases, J lost 5 bases, and 13 bases lay in between. The germline V gene has CDR1 MGHRA and CDR2 YSYEKL. The CDR3 sequence is 16 residues long. The chain's CDR3 is CASSQDGGGRTGELFF. CDR3 coding DNA: TGCGCCAGCAGCCAAGATGGTGGAGGAAGAACCGGGGAGCTGTTTTTT.

Ten or more counts support this clonotype. CDR3 in amino acids: CATSSFGGSRVGQPQHF. CDR3 DNA sequence: TGTGCCACCAGTTCCTTCGGGGGGTCCAGGGTGGGACAGCCCCAGCATTTT. The chain recombines TRBV24-1 with TRBJ1-5, with D possibly being TRBD1 (5 bases). The V gene lost 6 bases and the J gene lost 7 bases, with 24 bases spanning the gap. CDR3 length equals 17 residues. Germline loops: CDR1 KGHDR, CDR2 SFDVKD.

This clonotype was seen ten or more times. The gene calls are TRBV28 and TRBJ2-5; 7 bases align to TRBD2. CDR1 is MDHEN, CDR2 SYDVKM, per germline. This CDR3 is built from 14 residues. The V and J ends lost 5 bases and 1 base, in that order; junction bases with no gene match: 4. The CDR3 DNA reads TGTGCCAGCAGTCCGGGGGGATTCCAAGAGACCCAGTACTTC. Translated, it gives CASSPGGFQETQYF.

The rearrangement uses TRBV12-5 and TRBJ2-5, with TRBD1 as a possible D gene (6 bases). Trimming took off 6 bases at V and 2 bases at J, with 13 bases between the two ends. Germline V CDR1 and CDR2: LGHNT, FRNRAP. This CDR3 comprises 14 residues. The DNA of the CDR3 is TGTGCTAGTGGCTGGACAGCTAGACAAGAGACCCAGTACTTC. Its translation: CASGWTARQETQYF.

Only a few counts were recorded for this clonotype. The chain employs TRBV9 and TRBJ2-7; a weak D match, TRBD2 (6 bases). The CDR3 has 15 residues. Per the germline V gene, CDR1 is SGDLS and CDR2 is YYNGEE. V was shortened by 0 bases and J by 6 bases, with 16 bases between the two germline ends. CDR3 in amino acids: CASSVARDSRGEQYF. CDR3 coding DNA: TGTGCCAGCAGCGTAGCCCGGGACTCTCGCGGCGAGCAGTACTTC.

This sequence joins TRBV20-1 and TRBJ2-7; D gene unclear. The CDR3 loop spans 13 amino acids. The V end was cut by 2 bases, the J end by 1 base, with 9 bases between. Germline V gene lookup returns CDR1 DFQATT and CDR2 SNEGSKA (reference sequence). The CDR3 here is CSARLTGSYEQYF. The CDR3 nucleotides are TGCAGTGCTAGACTTACCGGATCCTACGAGCAGTACTTC.

The chain combines TRBV2 with TRBJ2-5, with no clear D. Trimming stripped 7 bases from V and 2 bases from J, with 11 bases between. CDR1 SNHLY and CDR2 FYNNEI come from the germline V gene. There are 13 residues in the CDR3. The CDR3 DNA is TGTGCCAGCAAGCTATCGCGTCAAGAGACCCAGTACTTC. It encodes CASKLSRQETQYF. The full variable domain, its missing parts supplied by reference TRBV2 and TRBJ2-5, is EPEVTQTPSHQVTQMGQEVILRCVPISNHLYFYWYRQILGQKVEFLVSFYNNEISEKSEIFDDQFSVERPDGSNFTLKIRSTKLEDSAMYFCASKLSRQETQYFGPGTRLLVL.

The table lists this clonotype with many counts. V gene TRBV6-5 combines with J gene TRBJ2-2; D gene ambiguous. Trimming stripped 2 bases from V and 3 bases from J, with 10 bases between. The CDR3 is 15 residues long. Germline V gene lookup returns CDR1 MNHEY and CDR2 SVGAGI. The CDR3 DNA follows: TGTGCCAGCAGTTACGTTAGGACGGACACCGGGGAGCTGTTTTTT. This sequence encodes CASSYVRTDTGELFF.

The gene calls are TRBV19 and TRBJ2-7; 8 bases fit TRBD1. Per germline, CDR1 LNHDA and CDR2 SQIVND (reference sequence). The CDR3 runs 15 residues. The trim removed 7 bases at V and 0 bases at J, leaving 8 bases unmatched. DNA of the CDR3: TGTGCCAGTACCCCACCGGGACAGGACTCCTACGAGCAGTACTTC. Encoded protein: CASTPPGQDSYEQYF.

This clonotype was seen repeatedly, ten times or more. The V gene is TRBV6-1, the J gene TRBJ1-2; D might be TRBD1 (5 bases). Germline lookup yields CDR1 MNHNS and CDR2 SASEGT. The CDR3 consists of 15 residues. V was shortened by 3 bases and J by 3 bases, with 14 bases between the two germline ends. In DNA, the CDR3 is TGTGCCAGCAGTGACAGGGCGGGGGTAGACTATGGCTACACCTTC. This translates into CASSDRAGVDYGYTF.

At least ten counts were recorded for this clonotype. This sequence joins TRBV20-1 and TRBJ2-5, with TRBD2 matching over 12 bases. The CDR3 runs to 14 residues. The ends lost 1 base at V and 5 bases at J; junction bases unmatched: 2. Germline V lookup: CDR1 DFQATT, CDR2 SNEGSKA (reference sequence). The CDR3 DNA reads as TGCAGTGCTAGAGGGACTAGCGGGATGGAGACCCAGTACTTC. As protein: CSARGTSGMETQYF.

This clonotype was picked up many times. The V and J genes are TRBV28 and TRBJ2-7; 8 bases align to TRBD1. Germline CDR1 and CDR2: MDHEN and SYDVKM. This CDR3 spans 16 amino acids. V shed 3 bases, J shed 2 bases, and the junction held 9 bases outside the gene matches. The DNA for the CDR3 is TGTGCCAGCAGTTTCCCCCTGTCAGGGGGCCCCTACGAGCAGTACTTC. Its protein is CASSFPLSGGPYEQYF.

Ten or more counts support this clonotype. The chain joins TRBV28 to TRBJ1-2, with D uncertain. Germline CDR1 is MDHEN and CDR2 is SYDVKM. The CDR3 sequence is 13 residues long. V was clipped by 4 bases and J by 2 bases, with 8 bases between them. The CDR3 reads CASSSTQNYGYTF. The CDR3 DNA reads as TGTGCCAGCAGTTCGACACAAAACTATGGCTACACCTTC.

As regards this clonotype: A much larger clone lies one base from this, so it may be a read error. The CDR3 DNA sequence: TGTGCCTTTCATAAACAGGGGTTGCCTGAAGCTTGCTTT. Translation gives CAFHKQGLPEACF. V gene TRBV30 combines with J gene TRBJ1-1; 7 nucleotides agree with TRBD1. This CDR3 is 13 amino acids long. Per the germline V gene, CDR1 is GTSNPN and CDR2 is SVGIG (reference sequence).

This clonotype appeared many times. The rearrangement joins TRBV6-2 or TRBV6-3 to TRBJ2-7; 8 nucleotides agree with TRBD1. Germline V gives CDR1 MNHEY, CDR2 SVGEGT. This CDR3 has 14 residues. V was pared by 8 bases and J by 6 bases, with 12 bases of the junction left unmatched. This chain's CDR3 is CASRQGLAWVEQYF. As DNA, the CDR3 is TGTGCCAGCCGACAGGGGCTAGCTTGGGTCGAGCAGTACTTC.

This clonotype was found many times. The V and J genes are TRBV5-1 and TRBJ2-7; 8 nucleotides agree with TRBD1. This CDR3 contains 12 residues. In germline, CDR1 is SGHRS, CDR2 YFSETQ. V shed 6 bases and J 7 bases; nucleotides not matched to a gene: 6. The CDR3 DNA sequence: TGCGCCAGCACGGCAGGGGGCGAAGAGCAGTACTTC. It specifies CASTAGGEEQYF.

The genes are TRBV11-1 and TRBJ2-7; D might be TRBD2 (5 bases). V was trimmed by 1 base and J by 0 bases, leaving 16 bases between them. CDR3 length equals 17 residues. CDR1 and CDR2 (germline): SGHAT, FQDESV (reference sequence). The CDR3 DNA follows: TGTGCCAGCAGCTTAGTGGCCCTAGCACGGAGCTCCTACGAGCAGTACTTC. Residues: CASSLVALARSSYEQYF.

In its sample, this clonotype was seen many times. The chain links TRBV20-1 to TRBJ2-7; D is unclear. CDR1 is DFQATT, CDR2 SNEGSKA, per germline (reference sequence). The CDR3 runs 14 residues. V was shortened by 7 bases and J by 6 bases, with 22 bases between the two germline ends. The CDR3 is CSGQKPVGILEQYF. The CDR3 DNA reads TGCAGTGGACAAAAGCCCGTCGGTATCCTCGAGCAGTACTTC.

In its sample, this clonotype was seen many times. The rearrangement links TRBV12-3 or TRBV12-4 to TRBJ1-1, with 7 bases that match TRBD1. This CDR3 spans 14 amino acids. The J segment lost 1 base and the V segment lost 3 bases, leaving 2 bases of the junction unmatched. The CDR3 DNA follows: TGTGCCAGCAGTTTCCGGGACAGGAACACTGAAGCTTTCTTT. It codes for CASSFRDRNTEAFF.

This clonotype showed up many times. The rearrangement links TRBV30 to TRBJ2-5; unclear D gene. V lost 0 bases, J lost 5 bases, and 7 bases lay in between. Germline V gene sequence: CDR1 GTSNPN, CDR2 SVGIG (reference sequence). The CDR3 loop spans 12 amino acids. The CDR3 here is CAWSVGGETQYF. DNA of the CDR3: TGTGCCTGGAGTGTAGGTGGGGAGACCCAGTACTTC.

This clonotype has at least ten counts. The V call is TRBV20-1, the J call TRBJ2-3; TRBD1 matches 11 bases. The CDR3 contains 15 residues. V dropped 5 bases and J dropped 5; count of bases not matched to a gene: 9. Germline loops: CDR1 DFQATT, CDR2 SNEGSKA (reference sequence). CDR3 sequence reads: CSAAPGTGGGDTQYF. The CDR3 DNA reads TGCAGTGCTGCCCCCGGGACAGGGGGAGGAGATACGCAGTATTTT.

About this clonotype: This may come from a read error, since a much larger clone is one base off. The chain couples TRBV30 to TRBJ1-2; D is undetermined. CDR1 GTSNPN and CDR2 SVGIG come from the germline V gene (reference sequence). The CDR3 is 13 residues long. In DNA form, the CDR3 reads TGTGCCCGGAGTGTTTCCGGGGAAGGGGGCTACACCTTC. As protein: CARSVSGEGGYTF.

In its sample, this clonotype was seen a few times. A much larger clone lies one base from this, so it may be a read error. The chain carries TRBV28 and TRBJ2-4; TRBD2 matches at 7 bases. Germline trimming cut 6 bases from V and 5 bases from J; bases unmatched to any gene: 7. Looked up from germline, CDR1 is MDHEN and CDR2 is SYDVKM. This CDR3 comprises 14 residues. The CDR3 region has the DNA TGTGCCAGCAGCCATCACCGGGAGGAAAACATTCAGTACTTC. It yields the protein CASSHHREENIQYF.

This sequence joins TRBV28 and TRBJ2-7; the match to TRBD2 covers 8 bases. The germline gives CDR1 MDHEN, CDR2 SYDVKM. The V segment lost 7 bases and the J segment 6 bases; nucleotides outside the gene matches: 8. The CDR3 has 13 amino acids. This chain's CDR3 is CASTLGTRGEQYF. DNA of the CDR3: TGTGCCAGCACTCTCGGGACTAGAGGCGAGCAGTACTTC.